The subject of this entry is one T cell receptor beta chain. CDR3 length equals 14 residues. V lost 5 bases and J 2 bases, leaving 15 bases between the germline ends. Germline CDR1 and CDR2: GTSNPN and SVGIG (reference sequence). The data originate from a study of regulatory T cells in long-lasting Graves disease. Sequencing libraries for TCR beta were prepared with iRepertoire HTBI primers and Arm-PCR of CDR3 regions. TCRdb reprocessed the multiplex PCR reads with MiXCR, giving one entry per CDR3 protein. The repertoire holds a few hundred thousand distinct CDR3 sequences, with around a quarter as singletons. This sample's time point: persistent/refractory GD, antithyroid drugs over 5 years with positive TRAb. PBMC RNA was the source of the TCR library.

The receptor comes from a female donor with Graves disease. The input for sequencing was peripheral blood mononuclear cells (PBMCs), taken when the disease was refractory, from a patient treated with antithyroid drugs. This sequence joins TRBV30 and TRBJ1-1; D is undetermined. The CDR3 region is CAWAAGGINTEAFF. Here the CDR3 DNA reads TGTGCCTGGGCAGCGGGCGGGATCAACACTGAAGCTTTCTTT.